The 8 T cell receptor beta chains presented below share a single source sample, sequenced in a study of CD8 T cells in Susac syndrome (dated by TCRdb to 2018 to 2020). The library was prepared using the immunoSEQ multiplex PCR assay. RNA was extracted with the RNeasy kit and roughly 0.5 to 1 ug was reverse transcribed using random hexamers. In-frame beta chains were kept once TCRdb had trimmed the public reads at Q25 with fastp and called clones with MiXCR. Under each unique CDR3 protein, matching rows form one entry showing the most common genes and DNA. The sample has 150,000 to 200,000 distinct CDR3 sequences on record, almost 96% of them singletons. In total, the top ten clones hold approximately 0.09% of the sample. Sequenced input: CD4+ T cells from PBMCs. These receptors all come from a human donor with multiple sclerosis.

The chain has TRBV10-3 and TRBJ1-5; D perhaps matches TRBD1 (5 bases). This CDR3 region has 14 residues. The V gene lost 0 bases and the J gene lost 8 bases, with 11 bases spanning the gap. Germline V gene sequence: CDR1 ENHRY, CDR2 SYGVKD. The CDR3 sequence is CAISESGVGEPQHF. CDR3 coding DNA: TGTGCCATCAGTGAGTCGGGGGTAGGGGAGCCCCAGCATTTT.

This chain connects TRBV20-1 to TRBJ2-7; the match to TRBD1 covers 10 bases. Germline V gene sequence: CDR1 DFQATT, CDR2 SNEGSKA (reference sequence). The CDR3 totals 15 residues. V lost 0 bases, J lost 2 bases, and 4 bases stayed unmatched. DNA of the CDR3: TGCAGTGCTAGAGATTTGGGGACAGGGGCCTACGAGCAGTACTTC. Amino acid sequence: CSARDLGTGAYEQYF.

The DNA of the CDR3 is TGTGCCTCGGCCCCGGGACAGGGTAGGGAAGAGACCCAGTACTTC. This encodes CASAPGQGREETQYF. The chain couples TRBV12-3 or TRBV12-4 to TRBJ2-5, with 9 bases fitting TRBD1. CDR3 length equals 15 residues. The ends lost 11 bases at V and 3 bases at J; junction bases unmatched: 13.

The genes are TRBV20-1 and TRBJ2-3; a possible D gene is TRBD1 (6 bases). V was shortened by 5 bases and J by 0 bases, with 12 bases between the two germline ends. Germline V lookup: CDR1 DFQATT, CDR2 SNEGSKA (reference sequence). The CDR3 is 14 amino acids. DNA for the CDR3: TGCAGTGCTGCAGGGGCCACTAGCACAGATACGCAGTATTTT. It translates to CSAAGATSTDTQYF.

The chain carries TRBV6-2 or TRBV6-3 and TRBJ2-7; the D gene is possibly TRBD1 (7 bases). CDR1 is MNHEY and CDR2 is SVGEGT in the germline V gene. The germline V and J ends were trimmed by 2 bases and 0 bases, with 14 bases remaining between them. The CDR3 covers 16 residues. The CDR3 protein is CASSYASGGLSYEQYF. The CDR3 DNA reads as TGTGCCAGCAGTTACGCATCAGGGGGGCTCTCCTACGAGCAGTACTTC.

The rearrangement uses TRBV6-1 and TRBJ2-7; 12 nucleotides agree with TRBD2. The CDR3 sequence is 13 residues long. The ends lost 8 bases at V and 2 bases at J; junction bases unmatched: 1. The V gene's germline CDR1 is MNHNS and CDR2 SASEGT. CDR3 bases: TGTGCCAGCGGACTAGCGGGGACCTACGAGCAGTACTTC. This gives the protein CASGLAGTYEQYF.

The rearrangement links TRBV5-1 to TRBJ2-3; tentatively, D is TRBD1 (5 bases). V lost 4 bases, J lost 8 bases, and 11 bases lay in between. Looked up from germline, CDR1 is SGHRS and CDR2 is YFSETQ. The CDR3 has 12 amino acids. The CDR3 region is CASSEPQGTQYF. DNA for the CDR3: TGCGCCAGCAGCGAACCGCAGGGTACGCAGTATTTT.

The gene calls are TRBV29-1 and TRBJ2-4; 7 bases agree with TRBD1. Germline V lookup: CDR1 SQVTM, CDR2 ANQGSEA. CDR3 size: 14 residues. The junction had 10 bases not matched to a gene; V was cut back by 7 bases and J by 4 bases. As DNA, the CDR3 is TGCAGCGCTATAGCCGGGACAGCAAAAAACATTCAGTACTTC. Translating it yields CSAIAGTAKNIQYF.